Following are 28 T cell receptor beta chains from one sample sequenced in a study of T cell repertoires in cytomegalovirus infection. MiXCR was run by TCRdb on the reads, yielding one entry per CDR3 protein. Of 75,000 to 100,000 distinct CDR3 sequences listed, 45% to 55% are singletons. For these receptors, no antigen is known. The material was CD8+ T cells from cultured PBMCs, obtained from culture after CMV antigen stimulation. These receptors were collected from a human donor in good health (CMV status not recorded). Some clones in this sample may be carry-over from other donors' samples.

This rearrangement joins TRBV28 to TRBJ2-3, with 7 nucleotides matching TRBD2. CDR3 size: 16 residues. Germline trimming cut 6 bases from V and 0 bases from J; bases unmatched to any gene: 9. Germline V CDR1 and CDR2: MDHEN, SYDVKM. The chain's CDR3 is CASSPARGTSTDTQYF. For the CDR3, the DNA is TGTGCCAGCAGCCCAGCGCGGGGGACTAGCACAGATACGCAGTATTTT.

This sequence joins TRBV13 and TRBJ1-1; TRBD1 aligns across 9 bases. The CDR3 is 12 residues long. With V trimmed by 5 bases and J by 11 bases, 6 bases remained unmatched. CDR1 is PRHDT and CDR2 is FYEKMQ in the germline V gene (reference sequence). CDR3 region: CASSPRQGVAFF. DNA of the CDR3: TGTGCCAGCAGCCCTCGACAGGGGGTGGCTTTCTTT.

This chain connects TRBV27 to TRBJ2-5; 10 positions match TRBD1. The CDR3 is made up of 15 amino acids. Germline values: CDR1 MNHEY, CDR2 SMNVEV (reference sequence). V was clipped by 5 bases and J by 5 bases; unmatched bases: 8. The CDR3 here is CASSPRTGGMETQYF. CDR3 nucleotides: TGTGCCAGCAGTCCCCGGACAGGGGGGATGGAGACCCAGTACTTC.

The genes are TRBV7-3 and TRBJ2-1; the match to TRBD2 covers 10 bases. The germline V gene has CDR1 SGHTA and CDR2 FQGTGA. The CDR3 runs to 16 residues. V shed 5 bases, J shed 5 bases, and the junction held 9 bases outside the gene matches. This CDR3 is CASSGIAGGRNNEQFF. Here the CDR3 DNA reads TGTGCCAGCAGCGGCATAGCGGGGGGCAGGAACAATGAGCAGTTCTTC.

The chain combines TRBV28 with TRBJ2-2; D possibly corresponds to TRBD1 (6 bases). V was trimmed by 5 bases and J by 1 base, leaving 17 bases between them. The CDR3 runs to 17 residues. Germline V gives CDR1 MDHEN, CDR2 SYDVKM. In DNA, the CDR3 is TGTGCCAGCAGTCCTTCGTGGGGCAGGGGGAACACCGGGGAGCTGTTTTTT. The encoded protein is CASSPSWGRGNTGELFF.

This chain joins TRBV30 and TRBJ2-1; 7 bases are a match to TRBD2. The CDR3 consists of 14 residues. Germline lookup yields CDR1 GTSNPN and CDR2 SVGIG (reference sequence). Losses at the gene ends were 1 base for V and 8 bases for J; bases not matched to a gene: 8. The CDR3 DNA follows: TGTGCCTGGAGTGGAGGAGGGGCGGGAGATGAGCAGTTCTTC. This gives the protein CAWSGGGAGDEQFF.

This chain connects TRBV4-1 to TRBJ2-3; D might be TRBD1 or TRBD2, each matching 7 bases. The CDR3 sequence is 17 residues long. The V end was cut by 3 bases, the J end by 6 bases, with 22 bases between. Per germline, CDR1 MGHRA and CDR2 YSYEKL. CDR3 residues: CASSHVTTSPQGDTQYF. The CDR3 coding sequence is TGCGCCAGCAGCCATGTAACGACTAGCCCACAGGGGGATACGCAGTATTTT.

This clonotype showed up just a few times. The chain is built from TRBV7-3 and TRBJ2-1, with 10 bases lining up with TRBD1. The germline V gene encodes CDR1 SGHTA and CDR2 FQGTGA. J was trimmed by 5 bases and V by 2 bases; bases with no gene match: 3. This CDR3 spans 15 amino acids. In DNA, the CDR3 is TGTGCCAGCAGCTTATGGGGACAGGGGCACAATGAGCAGTTCTTC. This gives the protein CASSLWGQGHNEQFF.

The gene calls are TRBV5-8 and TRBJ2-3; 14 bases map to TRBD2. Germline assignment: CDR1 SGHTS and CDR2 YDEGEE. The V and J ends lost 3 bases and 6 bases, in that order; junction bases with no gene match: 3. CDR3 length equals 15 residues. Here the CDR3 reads CASSWGLAGADTQYF. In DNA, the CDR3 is TGTGCCAGCAGCTGGGGACTAGCGGGGGCGGATACGCAGTATTTT.

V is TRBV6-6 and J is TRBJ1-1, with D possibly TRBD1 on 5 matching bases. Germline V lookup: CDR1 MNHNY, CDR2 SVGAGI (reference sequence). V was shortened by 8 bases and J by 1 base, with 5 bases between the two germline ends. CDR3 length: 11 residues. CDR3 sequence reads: CASDRNTEAFF. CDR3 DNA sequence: TGTGCCAGCGACAGGAACACTGAAGCTTTCTTT.

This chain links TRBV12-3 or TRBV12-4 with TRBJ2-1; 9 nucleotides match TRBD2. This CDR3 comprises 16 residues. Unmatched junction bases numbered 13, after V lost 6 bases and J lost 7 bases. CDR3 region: CASSNPHRGGANEQFF. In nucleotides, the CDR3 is TGTGCCAGCAGCAACCCTCACCGCGGGGGGGCGAATGAGCAGTTCTTC.

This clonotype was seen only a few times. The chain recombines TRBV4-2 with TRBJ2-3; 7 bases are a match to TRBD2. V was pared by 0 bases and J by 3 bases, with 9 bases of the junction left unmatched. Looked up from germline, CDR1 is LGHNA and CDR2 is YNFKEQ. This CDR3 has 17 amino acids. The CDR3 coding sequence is TGTGCCAGCAGCCAAGATGAGGCGGGAGTGGGGACAGATACGCAGTATTTT. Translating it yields CASSQDEAGVGTDTQYF.

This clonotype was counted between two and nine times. In nucleotides, the CDR3 is TGTGCCTCGGAGGGCCCCACGCAGTATTTT. It codes for CASEGPTQYF. The V and J genes are TRBV12-3 or TRBV12-4 and TRBJ2-3; D might be TRBD2 (6 bases). V dropped 11 bases and J dropped 9 bases, with 12 bases sitting between them. This CDR3 spans 10 amino acids.

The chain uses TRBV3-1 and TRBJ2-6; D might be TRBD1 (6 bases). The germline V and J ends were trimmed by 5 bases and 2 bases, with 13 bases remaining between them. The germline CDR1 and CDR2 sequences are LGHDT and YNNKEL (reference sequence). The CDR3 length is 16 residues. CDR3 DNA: TGTGCCAGCAGCTTACGGACAGTAGCTGGGGCCAACGTCCTGACTTTC. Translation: CASSLRTVAGANVLTF.

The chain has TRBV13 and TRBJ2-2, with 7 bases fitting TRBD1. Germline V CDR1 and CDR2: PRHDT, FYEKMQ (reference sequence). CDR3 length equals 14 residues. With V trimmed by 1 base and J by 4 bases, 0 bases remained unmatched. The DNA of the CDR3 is TGTGCCAGCAGCTTAGAGGGGGCCACCGGGGAGCTGTTTTTT. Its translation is CASSLEGATGELFF.

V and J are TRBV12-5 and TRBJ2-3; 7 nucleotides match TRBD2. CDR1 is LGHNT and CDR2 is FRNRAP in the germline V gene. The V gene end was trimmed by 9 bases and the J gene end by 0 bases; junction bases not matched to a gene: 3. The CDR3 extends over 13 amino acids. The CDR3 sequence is CARRRGSTDTQYF. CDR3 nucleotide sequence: TGTGCTAGAAGGCGGGGGAGCACAGATACGCAGTATTTT. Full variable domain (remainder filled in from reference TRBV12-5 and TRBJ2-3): DARVTQTPRHKVTEMGQEVTMRCQPILGHNTVFWYRQTMMQGLELLAYFRNRAPLDDSGMPKDRFSAEMPDATLATLKIQPSEPRDSAVYFCARRRGSTDTQYFGPGTRLTVL.

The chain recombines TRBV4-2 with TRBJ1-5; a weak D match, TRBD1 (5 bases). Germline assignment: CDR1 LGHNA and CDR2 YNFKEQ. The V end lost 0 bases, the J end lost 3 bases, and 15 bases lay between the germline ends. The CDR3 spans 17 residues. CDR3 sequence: CASSQDLLAGNNQPQHF. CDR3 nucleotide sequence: TGTGCCAGCAGCCAAGATCTACTGGCAGGGAACAATCAGCCCCAGCATTTT.

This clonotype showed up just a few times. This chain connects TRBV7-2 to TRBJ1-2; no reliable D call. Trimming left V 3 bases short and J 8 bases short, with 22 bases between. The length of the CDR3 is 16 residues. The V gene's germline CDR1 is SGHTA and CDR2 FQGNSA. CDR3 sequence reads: CASSLRPSSGSEGYTF. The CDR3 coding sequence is TGTGCCAGCAGCTTGAGACCCTCCTCGGGTTCCGAAGGCTACACCTTC.

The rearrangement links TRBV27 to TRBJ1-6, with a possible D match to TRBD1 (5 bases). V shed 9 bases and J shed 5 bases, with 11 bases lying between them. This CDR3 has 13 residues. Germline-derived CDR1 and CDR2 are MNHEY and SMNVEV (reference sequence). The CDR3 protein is CASGARDNSPLHF. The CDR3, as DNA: TGTGCCAGTGGGGCAAGGGATAATTCACCCCTCCACTTT.

The CDR3 spells CASSQSRTSTDTQYF. Here the CDR3 DNA reads TGTGCCAGCAGCCAGTCAAGAACTAGCACAGATACGCAGTATTTT. The chain links TRBV7-9 to TRBJ2-3; D unresolved. Trimming removed 5 bases from V and 0 bases from J, with 12 bases in between. The CDR3 is 15 residues long. Looked up from germline, CDR1 is SEHNR and CDR2 is FQNEAQ (reference sequence). The full variable domain, in which reference TRBV7-9 and TRBJ2-3 provide the parts outside the CDR3, is DTGVSQNPRHKITKRGQNVTFRCDPISEHNRLYWYRQTLGQGPEFLTYFQNEAQLEKSRLLSDRFSAERPKGSFSTLEIQRTEQGDSAMYLCASSQSRTSTDTQYFGPGTRLTVL.

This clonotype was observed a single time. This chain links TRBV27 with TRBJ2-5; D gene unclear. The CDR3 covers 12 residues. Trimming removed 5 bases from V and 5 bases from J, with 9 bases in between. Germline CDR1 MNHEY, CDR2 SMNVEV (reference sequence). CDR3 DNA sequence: TGTGCCAGCAGTCCGATGGGGGAGACCCAGTACTTC. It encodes CASSPMGETQYF.

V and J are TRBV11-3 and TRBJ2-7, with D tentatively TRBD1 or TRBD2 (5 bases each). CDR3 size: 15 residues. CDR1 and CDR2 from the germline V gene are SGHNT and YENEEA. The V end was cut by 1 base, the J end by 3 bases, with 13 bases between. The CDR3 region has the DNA TGTGCCAGCAGCTTAGGGGGACCGGCCCTCTACGAGCAGTACTTC. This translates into CASSLGGPALYEQYF.

The CDR3, as DNA: TGTGCCAGCAGTTTCCCAGAACAAGGCCCGGGGGAGCAGTACTTC. Translating it yields CASSFPEQGPGEQYF. The chain uses TRBV28 and TRBJ2-7, with D possibly matching TRBD2 (5 bases). CDR1 is MDHEN and CDR2 is SYDVKM in the germline V gene. V was clipped by 3 bases and J by 7 bases, with 19 bases between them. The CDR3 consists of 15 residues.

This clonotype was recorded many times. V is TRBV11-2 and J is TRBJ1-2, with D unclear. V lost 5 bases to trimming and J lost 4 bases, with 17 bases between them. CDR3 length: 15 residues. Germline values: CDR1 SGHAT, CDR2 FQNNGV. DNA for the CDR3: TGTGCCAGCAGCCACCCCAGGATCTTTAGCTATGGCTACACCTTC. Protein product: CASSHPRIFSYGYTF. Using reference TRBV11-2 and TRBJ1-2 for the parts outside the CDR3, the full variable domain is EAGVAQSPRYKIIEKRQSVAFWCNPISGHATLYWYQQILGQGPKLLIQFQNNGVVDDSQLPKDRFSAERLKGVDSTLKIQPAKLEDSAVYLCASSHPRIFSYGYTFGSGTRLTVV.

The CDR3 sequence: CSARAFGGRRNQPQHF. The CDR3 DNA sequence: TGCAGTGCTAGAGCTTTCGGGGGGCGACGCAATCAGCCCCAGCATTTT. The rearrangement uses TRBV20-1 and TRBJ1-5; D possibly corresponds to TRBD1 (6 bases). This CDR3 has 16 amino acids. V lost 1 base, J lost 2 bases, and 15 bases lay in between. Germline V gene lookup returns CDR1 DFQATT and CDR2 SNEGSKA (reference sequence).

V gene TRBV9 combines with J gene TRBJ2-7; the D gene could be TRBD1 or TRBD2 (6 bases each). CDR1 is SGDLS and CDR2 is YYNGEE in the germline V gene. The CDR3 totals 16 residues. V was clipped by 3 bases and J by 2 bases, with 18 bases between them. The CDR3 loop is CASSEGGSAMTYEQYF. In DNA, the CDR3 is TGTGCCAGCAGCGAAGGGGGGAGTGCCATGACCTACGAGCAGTACTTC.

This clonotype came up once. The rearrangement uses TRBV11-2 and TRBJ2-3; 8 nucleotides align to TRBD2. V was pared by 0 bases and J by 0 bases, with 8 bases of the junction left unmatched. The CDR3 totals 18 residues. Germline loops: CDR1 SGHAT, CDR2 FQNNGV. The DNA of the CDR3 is TGTGCCAGCAGCTTAGAGGGGGGACTAGGCGCTAGCACAGATACGCAGTATTTT. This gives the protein CASSLEGGLGASTDTQYF.

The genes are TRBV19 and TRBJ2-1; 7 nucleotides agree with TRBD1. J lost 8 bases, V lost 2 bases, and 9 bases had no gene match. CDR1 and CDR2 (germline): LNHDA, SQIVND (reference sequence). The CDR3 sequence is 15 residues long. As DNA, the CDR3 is TGTGCCAGTAGTATAAGAGACAGGGCAAGGGATGAGCAGTTCTTC. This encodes CASSIRDRARDEQFF.